This T cell receptor (beta chain) was identified in a study of shared clonotypes between healthy human individuals. Points from the study as a whole: Shared clonotypes: roughly 4.7% naive CD4, around 3.4% naive CD8, about 2.2% memory CD4, about 0.41% memory CD8. Sampling used blood alone; tissue repertoires probably differ. Compared with clonotypes that all four donors shared, non-shared clonotypes had lower generation probabilities.

The V segment lost 2 bases and the J segment 6 bases; nucleotides outside the gene matches: 9. CDR1 is GTSNPN, CDR2 SVGIG, per germline (reference sequence). The CDR3 contains 14 residues. This table comes from immunoSEQ multiplex PCR, and its TCRdb copy is limited to in-frame clones, with some not included. The data hold 780,000 or so clones, with around 77% observed a single time. For this clone: Antigen specificity is unknown.

The sample comprised memory CD4+ T cells sorted from blood. Specified subset: CD45RA-negative fraction. The source is a young woman in good health. The chain is built from TRBV30 and TRBJ2-7; TRBD2 aligns across 8 bases. CDR3 loop: CAWSLIRTSPEQYF. In DNA form, the CDR3 reads TGTGCCTGGAGTCTGATTAGGACTAGCCCCGAGCAGTACTTC.